The 11 T cell receptor beta chains presented below share a single source sample, sequenced in a study of blood T cell repertoires in COVID-19. The table came from immunoSEQ multiplex PCR; TCRdb's copy has only in-frame clones and leaves some out. Found here are about 280,000 clones, less than 85% of them singletons; the top ten hold 2% to 3%. The sequencing sample was made of PBMCs or T cells enriched from blood (not recorded which). All receptors derive from a woman aged 50 to 65 who had recovered from COVID-19.

This chain connects TRBV7-9 to TRBJ2-2; 10 nucleotides line up with TRBD2. Germline V gene lookup returns CDR1 SEHNR and CDR2 FQNEAQ (reference sequence). V trimming: 2 bases; J trimming: 2 bases; junction bases outside the gene matches: 5. This CDR3 spans 17 amino acids. In nucleotides, the CDR3 is TGTGCCAGCAGCTTACCTAGCGGGGGAGCCAACACCGGGGAGCTGTTTTTT. It is translated as CASSLPSGGANTGELFF.

The gene calls are TRBV5-1 and TRBJ2-2, with 10 bases aligning to TRBD2. The CDR3 extends over 14 amino acids. V was clipped by 5 bases and J by 5 bases; unmatched bases: 3. The germline CDR1 and CDR2 sequences are SGHRS and YFSETQ. The CDR3 DNA reads TGCGCCAGCAGGCTAGCGGGAGAAACCGGGGAGCTGTTTTTT. Amino acids: CASRLAGETGELFF.

The table lists this clone with a few counts. This sequence joins TRBV10-3 and TRBJ1-6; D may be TRBD1 (6 bases). The germline CDR1 and CDR2 sequences are ENHRY and SYGVKD. CDR3 length equals 16 residues. V was trimmed by 2 bases and J by 6 bases, leaving 14 bases between them. The CDR3, as DNA: TGTGCCATCAGTGAGCCCCAGGGGCGCTTTAATTCACCCCTCCACTTT. This encodes CAISEPQGRFNSPLHF.

The chain carries TRBV20-1 and TRBJ1-6; possible D gene TRBD1, 5 bases. Germline CDR1 is DFQATT and CDR2 is SNEGSKA (reference sequence). V lost 3 bases and J lost 10, with 19 bases in between. This CDR3 is 15 amino acids long. CDR3 loop: CSASRLSGVRSPLHF. CDR3 coding DNA: TGCAGTGCTAGTCGGCTCTCGGGGGTAAGGTCACCCCTCCACTTT.

Points on this clone: Just one base apart from a much larger clone, this may be a read error. The chain carries TRBV4-3 and TRBJ2-3; D not certain. Trimming shortened V by 0 bases and J by 5 bases, and 3 bases separated the two germline ends. The CDR3 extends over 12 amino acids. The germline CDR1 and CDR2 sequences are LGHNA and YSLEER. The CDR3 DNA is TGCGCCAGCAGCCAAGATAGAGATACGCAGTATTTT. Amino acid sequence: CASSQDRDTQYF.

This clone was seen once. The rearrangement uses TRBV3-1 (or the pseudogene TRBV3-2) and TRBJ2-5; the D gene is possibly TRBD2 (6 bases). From germline, CDR1 is LGHDT and CDR2 YNNKEL (reference sequence). Between the trimmed V and J ends, which lost 4 bases and 6 bases, there was a span of 15 bases. The CDR3 covers 14 residues. The CDR3 bases are TGTGCCAGCAGCCCAGGAGGACTAACAAAGACCCAGTACTTC. Encoded protein: CASSPGGLTKTQYF.

This chain links TRBV4-1 with TRBJ1-4; 8 bases line up with TRBD1. The CDR3 sequence is 15 residues long. Unmatched junction bases numbered 4, after V lost 1 base and J lost 6 bases. Germline V gene data show CDR1 as MGHRA and CDR2 as YSYEKL. The CDR3 reads CASSQGQGADEKLFF. CDR3 bases: TGCGCCAGCAGCCAAGGGCAGGGGGCGGATGAAAAACTGTTTTTT.

This chain links TRBV23-1 with TRBJ2-1; 8 bases fit TRBD2. TRBV23-1 is known as an ORF, though its function is uncertain. J lost 6 bases, V lost 11 bases, and 12 bases had no gene match. This CDR3 spans 14 amino acids. This CDR3 reads CAPNHRGRSNEQFF. The CDR3, as DNA: TGCGCCCCCAACCATCGCGGGAGGTCCAATGAGCAGTTCTTC.

As concerns this clone: Germline and junction disagree at one end, which may indicate a read error. The chain carries TRBV6-1 and TRBJ2-7, with TRBD1 matching 8 bases. Per the germline V gene, CDR1 is MNHNS and CDR2 is SASEGT. CDR3 size: 17 residues. Written as DNA, the CDR3 is TGTGCCAGCAGTAAAGCCCGACAGGGGCTCATCTTCTACGAGCAGTACTTC. As protein: CASSKARQGLIFYEQYF.

The rearrangement joins TRBV30 to TRBJ1-5, with D hard to call. Germline-derived CDR1 and CDR2 are GTSNPN and SVGIG (reference sequence). V lost 0 bases and J 6 bases, leaving 9 bases between the germline ends. The CDR3 has 13 residues. The CDR3 protein is CAWSVAAVQPQHF. CDR3 bases: TGTGCCTGGAGTGTGGCTGCCGTTCAGCCCCAGCATTTT.

The gene calls are TRBV2 and TRBJ2-1; tentative D call: TRBD2 (5 bases). Trimming shortened V by 7 bases and J by 9 bases, and 13 bases separated the two germline ends. The germline gives CDR1 SNHLY, CDR2 FYNNEI. The CDR3 is made up of 12 amino acids. The DNA of the CDR3 is TGTGCCAGCATGCCTGGAGGCGGTGAGCAGTTCTTC. Translating gives CASMPGGGEQFF.